Below are 18 T cell receptor beta chains sequenced from a single sample in a study of PD-1 blockade in classical Hodgkin lymphoma. Sequencing was performed with immunoSEQ multiplex PCR; in TCRdb, only in-frame clones are kept and a portion is missing. The sample holds tens of thousands of clones, under 75% seen once. All the patients suffered relapse after autologous stem cell transplantation, and brentuximab vedotin exposure differed. This specimen was peripheral blood mononuclear cells (PBMCs), taken before the second cycle of nivolumab. The receptors were gathered from a human donor with classical Hodgkin lymphoma.

The CDR3 region has the DNA TGTGCCAGCAGCTTGGCTACCGGCGGTGGTACGCAGTATTTT. It specifies CASSLATGGGTQYF. V and J are TRBV5-8 and TRBJ2-3; no firm D call. The germline V and J ends were trimmed by 0 bases and 8 bases, with 13 bases remaining between them. CDR3 size: 14 residues. The germline V gene encodes CDR1 SGHTS and CDR2 YDEGEE.

The rearrangement uses TRBV4-1 and TRBJ2-1; D is ambiguous. CDR1 is MGHRA and CDR2 is YSYEKL in the germline V gene. With 0 bases removed from V and 1 base from J, the gap between germline ends came to 4 bases. The CDR3 sequence is 14 residues long. Here the CDR3 DNA reads TGCGCCAGCAGCCAAGAAGGATCCTACAATGAGCAGTTCTTC. Its translation: CASSQEGSYNEQFF.

The V and J genes are TRBV19 and TRBJ1-1, with D tentatively TRBD1 (6 bases). Trimming took off 11 bases at V and 0 bases at J, with 13 bases between the two ends. The CDR3 is 13 amino acids. CDR1 is LNHDA and CDR2 is SQIVND in the germline V gene (reference sequence). The CDR3 DNA reads as TGTGCCTCAAAAGGGGGTGTGAACACTGAAGCTTTCTTT. Protein: CASKGGVNTEAFF.

The chain carries TRBV28 and TRBJ1-1; D gene unclear. Germline loops: CDR1 MDHEN, CDR2 SYDVKM. Between the trimmed V and J ends, which lost 1 base and 8 bases, there was a span of 11 bases. CDR3 length equals 13 residues. The CDR3: CASSLYRRKEAFF. For the CDR3, the DNA is TGTGCCAGCAGTTTATACAGACGGAAAGAAGCTTTCTTT.

The gene calls are TRBV27 and TRBJ1-1; D is possibly TRBD1 (5 bases). The CDR3 length is 12 residues. Germline V CDR1 and CDR2: MNHEY, SMNVEV (reference sequence). V shed 6 bases and J shed 3 bases, with 8 bases lying between them. CDR3 coding DNA: TGTGCCAGCAGCCCAGGGTACACTGAAGCTTTCTTT. Translation gives CASSPGYTEAFF.

This rearrangement joins TRBV4-2 to TRBJ1-1; D uncertain. Trimming removed 0 bases at V and 5 bases at J, with 16 bases between. Germline-derived CDR1 and CDR2 are LGHNA and YNFKEQ. The CDR3 has 16 amino acids. The CDR3 nucleotides read TGTGCCAGCAGCCAAGATGGGAGACGGATGAGGACTGAAGCTTTCTTT. Its translation is CASSQDGRRMRTEAFF.

The rearrangement joins TRBV6-5 to TRBJ2-3; D might be TRBD1 (5 bases). The CDR3 extends over 13 amino acids. V was trimmed by 0 bases and J by 6 bases, leaving 7 bases between them. In germline, CDR1 is MNHEY, CDR2 SVGAGI. In DNA form, the CDR3 reads TGTGCCAGCAGTTACTCCTGGGGCGATACGCAGTATTTT. Translation gives CASSYSWGDTQYF.

This clone was seen only a few times. This chain links TRBV14 with TRBJ2-5, with 7 bases fitting TRBD2. The CDR3 extends over 15 amino acids. Germline CDR1 SGHDN, CDR2 FVKESK. Trimming removed 2 bases from V and 0 bases from J; junction bases left unmatched: 3. In DNA form, the CDR3 reads TGTGCCAGCAGCCAATGGCGGGGGAACCAAGAGACCCAGTACTTC. Residues: CASSQWRGNQETQYF.

The chain is built from TRBV15 and TRBJ1-1; TRBD1 agrees at 8 bases. After removal of 2 bases from V and 4 bases from J, the junction contained 3 bases not matched to a gene. Germline CDR1 is LNHNV and CDR2 is YYDKDF (reference sequence). The CDR3 covers 14 residues. The CDR3 region has the DNA TGTGCCACCAGCAGACCCGGACAGGGCACTGAAGCTTTCTTT. Amino acids: CATSRPGQGTEAFF.

The chain's CDR3 is CASGGSNTEAFF. CDR3 nucleotide sequence: TGTGCCAGCGGGGGGTCGAACACTGAAGCTTTCTTT. J is TRBJ1-1 and V is TRBV2, with D maybe TRBD1 (5 bases). V was shortened by 8 bases and J by 1 base, with 8 bases between the two germline ends. The length of the CDR3 is 12 residues. Germline CDR1 and CDR2: SNHLY and FYNNEI.

This clone appeared a few times. The V gene is TRBV28, the J gene TRBJ2-3, with a possible D match to TRBD1 (6 bases). Germline CDR1 MDHEN, CDR2 SYDVKM. The V and J ends lost 5 bases and 1 base respectively, with 16 bases between them. The CDR3 consists of 16 residues. In DNA form, the CDR3 reads TGTGCCAGCAGTCCCTTAGGCAGGGGAGGCACAGATACGCAGTATTTT. This encodes CASSPLGRGGTDTQYF.

The V and J genes are TRBV5-7 and TRBJ2-6; no definite D call. TRBV5-7 falls under the ORF class, with uncertain function. This CDR3 is 17 amino acids long. The V gene lost 6 bases and the J gene lost 5 bases, with 21 bases spanning the gap. This CDR3 is CASMVGCVQSRANVLTF. CDR3 sequence (DNA): TGTGCCAGCATGGTCGGTTGCGTACAAAGTCGGGCCAACGTCCTGACTTTC.

The chain is built from TRBV15 and TRBJ2-5; D remains ambiguous. The CDR3 sequence is 12 residues long. Germline V lookup: CDR1 LNHNV, CDR2 YYDKDF (reference sequence). Between the trimmed V and J ends, which lost 0 bases and 4 bases, there was a span of 3 bases. In DNA form, the CDR3 reads TGTGCCACCAGCAGAGACGTAGAGACCCAGTACTTC. This sequence encodes CATSRDVETQYF.

The gene calls are TRBV19 and TRBJ1-3; D is unresolved. Germline-derived CDR1 and CDR2 are LNHDA and SQIVND (reference sequence). The CDR3 sequence is 16 residues long. Trimming removed 5 bases at V and 0 bases at J, with 14 bases between. The CDR3 loop is CASSLSGPGSGNTIYF. The DNA of the CDR3 is TGTGCCAGTAGTCTCTCAGGACCCGGCTCTGGAAACACCATATATTTT.

This clone was picked up one time. The chain has TRBV19 and TRBJ1-2, with D perhaps matching TRBD1 (6 bases). The length of the CDR3 is 14 residues. The V gene lost 6 bases and the J gene lost 6 bases, with 17 bases spanning the gap. CDR1 LNHDA and CDR2 SQIVND come from the germline V gene (reference sequence). The CDR3 sequence: CASSPTGKRDGYTF. CDR3 DNA sequence: TGTGCCAGTAGCCCGACAGGAAAGAGAGATGGCTACACCTTC. Combining the CDR3 with reference TRBV19 and TRBJ1-2 gives the whole variable domain DGGITQSPKYLFRKEGQNVTLSCEQNLNHDAMYWYRQDPGQGLRLIYYSQIVNDFQKGDIAEGYSVSREKKESFPLTVTSAQKNPTAFYLCASSPTGKRDGYTFGSGTRLTVV.

This sequence joins TRBV7-9 and TRBJ2-5; no firm D call. Germline CDR1 SEHNR, CDR2 FQNEAQ (reference sequence). The CDR3 contains 11 residues. V dropped 4 bases and J dropped 4 bases, with 4 bases sitting between them. CDR3 nucleotide sequence: TGTGCCAGCAGCTCTGGAGAGACCCAGTACTTC. It is translated as CASSSGETQYF.

The chain links TRBV11-2 to TRBJ2-1, with 10 nucleotides matching TRBD2. From germline, CDR1 is SGHAT and CDR2 FQNNGV. V trimming: 4 bases; J trimming: 0 bases; junction bases outside the gene matches: 6. This CDR3 contains 17 residues. CDR3 sequence (DNA): TGTGCCAGCAGCTCCCCTAGCGGGGGCCTCTCCTACAATGAGCAGTTCTTC. Its translation: CASSSPSGGLSYNEQFF.

This rearrangement joins TRBV9 to TRBJ1-4; 12 bases align to TRBD1. There are 16 residues in the CDR3. V lost 3 bases to trimming and J lost 7 bases; unmatched junction nucleotides: 7. Germline CDR1 SGDLS, CDR2 YYNGEE. CDR3 sequence (DNA): TGTGCCAGCAGCGCCGGGACAGGGGGCTCTGGTGAAAAACTGTTTTTT. Translating gives CASSAGTGGSGEKLFF.